This paragraph covers one T cell receptor beta chain sequence. The clone's antigen remains unknown. The input lacks base qualities; no much larger clone sits a single base away. The sample originates from a study of PD-L1 blockade in urothelial cancer (dated by TCRdb to 2015 to 2018). About the investigation overall: Therapy was started in the mid-2010s for all patients, and atezolizumab 1,200 mg was administered intravenously every 3 weeks. About nine tenths of the roughly 30 patients were males with bladder-origin urothelial cancer, and about 65% of the roughly 30 reported a prior smoking history. Patients had an ECOG performance status of 0 or 1 and had received between 0 and 3 prior chemotherapy regimens. Blood samples were analyzed at two time points: 3 weeks after treatment start (second dose) and 6 weeks after treatment start. A median of about 150,000 T cells and some 90,000 unique TCRs was obtained from blood samples, and a median clonality of approximately 0.08 was observed. An exploratory multi-omic analysis was conducted of the somatic, immune and clinical correlates of response to PD-L1 blockade with atezolizumab in urothelial cancer. Pretreatment tumor samples, along with matched peripheral blood serially collected before and after atezolizumab treatment, were subjected to TCR sequencing. Durable clinical benefit was defined as progression-free survival longer than 6 months, and TCR features were also tested against progression-free and overall survival. In the same patients who had TCR sequencing, pretreatment tumors also underwent whole exome sequencing and RNA sequencing. Eight to ten patients achieved durable clinical benefit and 20 did not. Twenty-nine patients had pretreatment blood TCR-seq, some 25 had at least one posttreatment blood collection, and some 25 had tumor TCR-seq. General study outcomes and caveats: Improved progression-free and overall survival was found to be associated with pretreatment peripheral blood TCR clonality below the median. Because the sample size was small (n = 29) and many of the analyses were exploratory, the results are meant to be hypothesis-generating. Among patients with durable benefit, tumor-associated TCR clones showed greater expansion in peripheral blood 3 weeks after treatment started (n ≈ 20, p = 0.022).

From its cysteine to its phenylalanine, the CDR3 spans 14 amino acids. Kept here is only the CDR3 DNA, which spans 42 bases and is read in frame from base 1. For CDR1 and CDR2, the germline V gene lists KGHSH and LQKENI. Between the V and J ends, shortened by 2 bases and 5 bases respectively, the junction contains 9 bases. The time point tag for this specimen amounts to: pretreatment peripheral blood. The cohort included about 29 patients with locally advanced or metastatic urothelial carcinoma who were treated at Memorial Sloan Kettering on a trial protocol. Peripheral blood mononuclear cells were collected pretreatment and during treatment, at between 1 and 8 total time points per patient. The Qiagen DNeasy Blood extraction kit was used to purify genomic DNA from total PBMCs and tumor samples. PBMCs were collected pretreatment and during treatment, and were isolated and stored as previously described.

To estimate absolute template abundance from read counts, synthetic TCR analog templates were spiked into each PCR. Using the immunoSEQ assay, TCRbeta CDR3 regions were amplified from genomic DNA with bias-controlled V and J gene primers. Rearranged TCRbeta segments were sequenced at approximately 20X coverage. From the authors' description of their analysis: Sequencing errors were corrected by clustering, and CDR3s were annotated against IMGT so that V, D and J genes could be assigned. Only productive TCRbeta rearrangements were used in downstream analyses, excluding out-of-frame or stop-codon sequences. Clonality was computed as one minus Shannon entropy normalized by the log of the number of unique productive sequences. Clones differing between time points or between blood and tumor were identified using Fisher's exact test with Benjamini-Hochberg correction, with an adjusted p below 0.01 applied as the threshold. Drawn from immuneACCESS, this table holds only the in-frame rearrangements with V and J called that TCRdb kept. Clones are partly lost; checked studies trace under half to an unresolved V gene and leave the rest unexplained. That table furnishes V, J and clone size, whereas the DNA furnished D and trimming. For this sample the table gives under 55,000 clones, of which approximately 79% were detected only once. In total, the top ten clones hold 2.5% to 3.5% of the sample.

The V and J segments used are TRBV18 and TRBJ2-2; TRBD2 is perhaps the D gene, given 6 matching bases. The source material was PBMCs, sampled around atezolizumab (anti-PD-L1) treatment. The clonotype was recovered from a man in his 70s with urothelial cancer. The sequence in DNA is TGTGCCAGCTCACCAATGGGGGGAACCGGGGAGCTGTTTTTT. This translates into CASSPMGGTGELFF.